This TCR beta chain was retrieved from a study of technical replicates of blood from a few donors. The table came from immunoSEQ multiplex PCR; TCRdb's copy has only in-frame clones and leaves some out. The data show about 70,000 clones, around 97% seen once. Trimming removed 4 bases at V and 4 bases at J, with 22 bases between. The CDR3 runs 17 residues. Germline CDR1 is SNHLY and CDR2 is FYNNEI. This clonotype was sampled from a human donor in good health. The rearrangement uses TRBV2 and TRBJ1-1, with D tentatively TRBD1 (6 bases). Sequencing was carried out using T cells isolated from PBMCs. The CDR3 region has the DNA TGTGCCAGCAGTGGGGAGGGACCGACAGGTCGGGCCACTGAAGCTTTCTTT. It translates to CASSGEGPTGRATEAFF.